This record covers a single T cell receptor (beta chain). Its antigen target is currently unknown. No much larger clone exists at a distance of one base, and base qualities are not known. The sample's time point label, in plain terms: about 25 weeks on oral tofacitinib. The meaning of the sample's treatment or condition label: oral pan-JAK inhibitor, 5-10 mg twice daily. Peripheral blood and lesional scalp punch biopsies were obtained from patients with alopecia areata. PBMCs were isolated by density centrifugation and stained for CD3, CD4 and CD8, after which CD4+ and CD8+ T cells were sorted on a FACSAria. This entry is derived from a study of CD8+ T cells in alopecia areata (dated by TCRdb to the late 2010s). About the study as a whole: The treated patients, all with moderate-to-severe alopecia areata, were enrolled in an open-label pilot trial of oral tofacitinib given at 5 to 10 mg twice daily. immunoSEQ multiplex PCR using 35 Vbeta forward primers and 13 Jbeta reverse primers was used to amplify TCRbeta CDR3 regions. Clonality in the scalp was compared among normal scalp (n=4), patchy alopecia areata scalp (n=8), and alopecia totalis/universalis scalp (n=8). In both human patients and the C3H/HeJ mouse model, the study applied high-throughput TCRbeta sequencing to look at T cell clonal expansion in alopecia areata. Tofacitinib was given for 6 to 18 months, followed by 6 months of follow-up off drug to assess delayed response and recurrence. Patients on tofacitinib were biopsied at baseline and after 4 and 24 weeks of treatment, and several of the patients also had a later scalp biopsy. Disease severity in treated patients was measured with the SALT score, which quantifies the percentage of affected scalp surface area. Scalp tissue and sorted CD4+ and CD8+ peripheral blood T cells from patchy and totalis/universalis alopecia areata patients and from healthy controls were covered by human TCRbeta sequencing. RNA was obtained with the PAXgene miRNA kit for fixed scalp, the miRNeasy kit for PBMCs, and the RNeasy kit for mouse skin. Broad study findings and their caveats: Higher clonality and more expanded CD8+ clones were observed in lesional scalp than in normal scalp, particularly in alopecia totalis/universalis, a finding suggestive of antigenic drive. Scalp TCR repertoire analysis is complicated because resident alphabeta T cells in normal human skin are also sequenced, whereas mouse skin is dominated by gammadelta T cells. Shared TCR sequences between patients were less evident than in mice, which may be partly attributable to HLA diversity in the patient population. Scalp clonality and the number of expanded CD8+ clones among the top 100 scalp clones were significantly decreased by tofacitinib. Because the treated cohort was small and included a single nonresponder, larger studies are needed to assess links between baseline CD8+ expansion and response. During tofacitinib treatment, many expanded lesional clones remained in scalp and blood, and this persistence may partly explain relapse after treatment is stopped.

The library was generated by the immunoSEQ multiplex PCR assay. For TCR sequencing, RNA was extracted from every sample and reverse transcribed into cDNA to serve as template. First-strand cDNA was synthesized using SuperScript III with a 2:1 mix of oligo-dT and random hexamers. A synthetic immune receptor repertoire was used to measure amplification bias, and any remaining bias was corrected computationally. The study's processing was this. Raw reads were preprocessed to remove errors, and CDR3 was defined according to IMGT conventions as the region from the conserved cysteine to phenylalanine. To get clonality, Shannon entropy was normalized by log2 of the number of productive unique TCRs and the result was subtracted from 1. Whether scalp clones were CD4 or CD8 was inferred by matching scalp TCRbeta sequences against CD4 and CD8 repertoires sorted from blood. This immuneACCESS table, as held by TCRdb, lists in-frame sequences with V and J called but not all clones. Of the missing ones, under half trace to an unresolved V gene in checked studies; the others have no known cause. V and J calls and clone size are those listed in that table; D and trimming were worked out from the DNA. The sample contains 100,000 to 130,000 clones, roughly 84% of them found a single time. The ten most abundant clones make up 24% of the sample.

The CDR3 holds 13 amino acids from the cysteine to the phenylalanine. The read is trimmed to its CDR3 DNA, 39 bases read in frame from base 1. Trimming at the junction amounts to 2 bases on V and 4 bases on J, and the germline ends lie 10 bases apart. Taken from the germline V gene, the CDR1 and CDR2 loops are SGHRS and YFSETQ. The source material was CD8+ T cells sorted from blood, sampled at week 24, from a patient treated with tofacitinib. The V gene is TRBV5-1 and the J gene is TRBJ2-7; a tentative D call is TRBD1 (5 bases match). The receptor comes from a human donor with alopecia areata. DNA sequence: TGCGCCAGCAGCTTCGGACACGAGTACGAGCAGTACTTC. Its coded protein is CASSFGHEYEQYF.